This T cell receptor (beta chain) is drawn from a study of blood T cell repertoires in COVID-19. Profiled with immunoSEQ multiplex PCR; TCRdb holds only in-frame clones, not every one. Of 100,000 or so clones in the sample, 85% were seen once. Germline V lookup: CDR1 LNHNV, CDR2 YYDKDF (reference sequence). V was clipped by 5 bases and J by 8 bases, with 12 bases between them. The CDR3 totals 12 residues. The chain links TRBV15 to TRBJ1-2; D uncertain. Sequencing was carried out using peripheral blood. The TCR sequence derives from a man aged 50 to 60 with acute or convalescent COVID-19. The CDR3 reads CATSDYGGGYTF. CDR3 DNA: TGTGCCACCAGCGATTATGGCGGGGGCTACACCTTC.